The 17 T cell receptor beta chains below all came from one sample that was sequenced in a study of regulatory T cells in long-lasting Graves disease. With iRepertoire HTBI primers and Arm-PCR of CDR3 regions, TCR beta libraries were built. From the multiplex PCR reads, TCRdb called clonotypes with MiXCR, one entry per CDR3 protein. In the table there are roughly 510,000 distinct CDR3 sequences, roughly a sixth of which are singletons. Time point: newly diagnosed GD, antithyroid drugs for less than 3 months. From PBMCs, RNA was extracted and then used to make the TCR library. The data also belong to a second study, concerning T cells in Graves' hyperthyroidism and ophthalmopathy.

The material sequenced was peripheral blood mononuclear cells (PBMCs), taken at new diagnosis, from a patient treated with antithyroid drugs. Receptors were obtained from a man younger than 30 with Graves disease.

There are many counts of this clonotype. This chain connects TRBV12-3 or TRBV12-4 to TRBJ2-5; 13 nucleotides match TRBD2. The CDR3 runs to 15 residues. Trimming cost V 5 bases and J 5 bases; bases outside gene matches: 5. CDR3 DNA: TGTGCCAGCAGTCAACTAGCGGGAGGGGGTGAGACCCAGTACTTC. Protein sequence: CASSQLAGGGETQYF.

This clonotype was observed at least ten times. The chain carries TRBV5-1 and TRBJ2-5; TRBD2 matches at 11 bases. CDR1 SGHRS and CDR2 YFSETQ come from the germline V gene. This CDR3 has 15 amino acids. The V gene end was trimmed by 4 bases and the J gene end by 5 bases; junction bases not matched to a gene: 7. DNA of the CDR3: TGCGCCAGCAGCCCATTAGCGGGAGGGCCCGAGACCCAGTACTTC. Its translation: CASSPLAGGPETQYF.

This clonotype came up many times. The rearrangement joins TRBV30 to TRBJ1-2; D is perhaps TRBD1 (5 bases). CDR3 length: 13 residues. Germline V gene lookup returns CDR1 GTSNPN and CDR2 SVGIG (reference sequence). Trimming cost V 3 bases and J 8 bases, with 16 bases left between them. The CDR3 protein is CAWSVQTGIGYTF. The CDR3 coding sequence is TGTGCCTGGAGCGTTCAAACAGGCATAGGCTACACCTTC.

This clonotype has more than one count but fewer than ten. The chain couples TRBV3-1 to TRBJ2-1, with 9 bases aligning to TRBD2. Germline CDR1 LGHDT, CDR2 YNNKEL (reference sequence). The CDR3 contains 18 residues. The V gene end was trimmed by 0 bases and the J gene end by 0 bases; junction bases not matched to a gene: 6. The CDR3 region is CASSQEGGRALSYNEQFF. As DNA, the CDR3 is TGTGCCAGCAGCCAAGAAGGCGGGAGGGCCCTCTCCTACAATGAGCAGTTCTTC.

Many counts were recorded for this clonotype. The chain joins TRBV27 to TRBJ1-1; no definite D call. The germline V gene encodes CDR1 MNHEY and CDR2 SMNVEV (reference sequence). The V end was cut by 6 bases, the J end by 0 bases, with 8 bases between. The CDR3 totals 13 residues. DNA of the CDR3: TGTGCCAGCAGGATTGCCCTGAACACTGAAGCTTTCTTT. This encodes CASRIALNTEAFF.

This clonotype has more than one count but fewer than ten. The chain recombines TRBV28 with TRBJ1-6; 7 bases are a match to TRBD1. CDR1 is MDHEN, CDR2 SYDVKM, per germline. The junction had 8 bases not matched to a gene; V was cut back by 5 bases and J by 7 bases. CDR3 size: 15 residues. This CDR3 is CASSPPQGGNSPLHF. The CDR3 nucleotides are TGTGCCAGCAGTCCCCCCCAGGGGGGAAATTCACCCCTCCACTTT.

This clonotype was observed a handful of times. The V and J genes are TRBV28 and TRBJ1-2; 10 bases line up with TRBD1. The length of the CDR3 is 13 residues. The germline V gene has CDR1 MDHEN and CDR2 SYDVKM. Trimming removed 5 bases from V and 9 bases from J; junction bases left unmatched: 6. CDR3 protein: CASSPGQGFRYTF. The CDR3 DNA reads TGTGCCAGCAGTCCGGGACAGGGGTTTCGCTACACCTTC.

V usage is TRBV4-2 and J usage is TRBJ2-1; D is unresolved. Deletions cut 1 base from V and 3 bases from J, with 13 bases between. The CDR3 consists of 16 residues. Germline values: CDR1 LGHNA, CDR2 YNFKEQ. CDR3 nucleotides: TGTGCCAGCAGCCAAGGGAAGGGCGTTGTCTACAATGAGCAGTTCTTC. Translation gives CASSQGKGVVYNEQFF.

This clonotype was seen only a few times. This sequence joins TRBV5-5 and TRBJ2-3; D is perhaps TRBD2 (6 bases). There are 15 residues in the CDR3. The germline V gene has CDR1 SGHKS and CDR2 YYEKEE (reference sequence). The V gene lost 3 bases and the J gene lost 1 base, with 12 bases spanning the gap. The CDR3 loop reads CASSSGVLGTDTQYF. In nucleotides, the CDR3 is TGTGCCAGCAGCTCGGGGGTTCTCGGCACAGATACGCAGTATTTT. Full variable domain (outside the CDR3, taken from reference TRBV5-5 and TRBJ2-3): DAGVTQSPTHLIKTRGQQVTLRCSPISGHKSVSWYQQVLGQGPQFIFQYYEKEERGRGNFPDRFSARQFPNYSSELNVNALLLGDSALYLCASSSGVLGTDTQYFGPGTRLTVL.

This clonotype appeared a few times. The rearrangement links TRBV30 to TRBJ2-7, with 7 bases fitting TRBD2. J was trimmed by 2 bases and V by 4 bases; bases with no gene match: 11. CDR1 is GTSNPN, CDR2 SVGIG, per germline (reference sequence). The CDR3 has 15 residues. This CDR3 reads CAWNPRTRGAYEQYF. DNA for the CDR3: TGTGCCTGGAACCCGAGGACTAGAGGGGCCTACGAGCAGTACTTC.

The rearrangement links TRBV25-1 to TRBJ1-1; possible D gene TRBD1, 5 bases. Looked up from germline, CDR1 is MGHDK and CDR2 is SYGVNS. This CDR3 is built from 15 residues. Trimming left V 2 bases short and J 1 base short, with 11 bases between. The CDR3 bases are TGTGCCAGCAGTGAACAAGGGACCCAGAACACTGAAGCTTTCTTT. Protein product: CASSEQGTQNTEAFF.

In its sample, this clonotype was seen many times. The chain links TRBV6-1 to TRBJ2-1; TRBD2 matches at 9 bases. CDR3 length: 18 residues. The J segment lost 1 base and the V segment lost 7 bases, leaving 14 bases of the junction unmatched. The germline gives CDR1 MNHNS, CDR2 SASEGT. The CDR3 bases are TGTGCCAGCACCTACACCCAGCGACTAGCGGTTTCCTACAATGAGCAGTTCTTC. Translation gives CASTYTQRLAVSYNEQFF.

In its sample, this clonotype was seen many times. This chain connects TRBV27 to TRBJ1-2; D perhaps matches TRBD1 (5 bases). Germline loops: CDR1 MNHEY, CDR2 SMNVEV (reference sequence). Trimming removed 6 bases from V and 3 bases from J, with 11 bases in between. CDR3 length: 13 amino acids. The CDR3 DNA follows: TGTGCCAGCAGGTTGGGACTCGACTATGGCTACACCTTC. Translated, it gives CASRLGLDYGYTF.

The V call is TRBV15, the J call TRBJ1-2; 8 nucleotides align to TRBD1. Per the germline V gene, CDR1 is LNHNV and CDR2 is YYDKDF (reference sequence). Germline trimming cut 0 bases from V and 8 bases from J; bases unmatched to any gene: 11. The CDR3 sequence is 16 residues long. The CDR3, as DNA: TGTGCCACCAGCAGAGATATACAGGGGGTAGCGGGAGGCTACACCTTC. Translating gives CATSRDIQGVAGGYTF.

This clonotype came up many times. The J gene is TRBJ1-1, the V gene TRBV12-3 or TRBV12-4, with a tentative D call TRBD1 (5 bases). V was shortened by 5 bases and J by 1 base, with 11 bases between the two germline ends. CDR3 length: 14 amino acids. The CDR3 bases are TGTGCCAGCAGTCAACTTGGGGGGAACACTGAAGCTTTCTTT. The encoded protein is CASSQLGGNTEAFF.

On this clonotype: A much larger clone lies a single base off, so this may be a read error. The chain carries TRBV27 and TRBJ2-1; 12 bases map to TRBD2. The CDR3 totals 17 residues. The germline V gene has CDR1 MNHEY and CDR2 SMNVEV (reference sequence). The CDR3 here is CASSHRTSGVTYNERFF. CDR3 coding DNA: TGTGCCAGCAGTCACAGGACTAGCGGGGTGACCTACAATGAGCGGTTCTTC.

The rearrangement joins TRBV9 to TRBJ2-3; D is unclear. Trimming removed 2 bases from V and 1 base from J, with 14 bases in between. The CDR3 runs 16 residues. From germline, CDR1 is SGDLS and CDR2 YYNGEE. The DNA for the CDR3 is TGTGCCAGCAGCGTGGGCGTTGGGCGCGGCACAGATACGCAGTATTTT. This sequence encodes CASSVGVGRGTDTQYF.